This T cell receptor (beta chain) was captured in a study of blood T cell repertoires in COVID-19. Looking at the study overall: Sample material is recorded as cDNA or gDNA derived from T cells, B-cell-depleted T cells, or PBMCs.

As handled by the study authors: Amplification of reference gene primers was used by the study to estimate nucleated cell counts. Sequencing was performed with immunoSEQ multiplex PCR; in TCRdb, only in-frame clones are kept and a portion is missing. V and J calls and clone size are as listed in that table; D and trimming were resolved from the DNA. The sample holds 96,000 or so clones, more than 70% seen once. What was sequenced was peripheral blood. The receptor comes from a woman of 80 years or more with acute or convalescent COVID-19.

CDR3 residues: CASSQVLDTYTGELFF. CDR3 in DNA: TGTGCCAGCAGCCAAGTCCTGGACACTTACACCGGGGAGCTGTTTTTT. The chain links TRBV4-2 to TRBJ2-2; possibly TRBD1 for D (5 bases). The germline V and J ends were trimmed by 1 base and 3 bases, with 12 bases remaining between them. Germline V lookup: CDR1 LGHNA, CDR2 YNFKEQ. This CDR3 spans 16 amino acids.